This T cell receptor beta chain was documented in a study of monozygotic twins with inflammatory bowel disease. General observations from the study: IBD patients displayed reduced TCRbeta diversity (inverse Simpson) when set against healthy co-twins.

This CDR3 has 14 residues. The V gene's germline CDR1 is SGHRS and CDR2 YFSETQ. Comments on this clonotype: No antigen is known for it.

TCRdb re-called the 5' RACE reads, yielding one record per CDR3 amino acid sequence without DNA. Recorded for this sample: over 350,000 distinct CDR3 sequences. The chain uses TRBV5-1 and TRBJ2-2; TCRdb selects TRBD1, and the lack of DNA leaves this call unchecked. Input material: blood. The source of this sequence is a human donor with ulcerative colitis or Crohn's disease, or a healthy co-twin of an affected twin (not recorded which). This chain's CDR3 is CASNLRQGGGELFF. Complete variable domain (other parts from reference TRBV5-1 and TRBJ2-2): KAGVTQTPRYLIKTRGQQVTLSCSPISGHRSVSWYQQTPGQGLQFLFEYFSETQRNKGNFPGRFSGRQFSNSRSEMNVSTLELGDSALYLCASNLRQGGGELFFGEGSRLTVL.